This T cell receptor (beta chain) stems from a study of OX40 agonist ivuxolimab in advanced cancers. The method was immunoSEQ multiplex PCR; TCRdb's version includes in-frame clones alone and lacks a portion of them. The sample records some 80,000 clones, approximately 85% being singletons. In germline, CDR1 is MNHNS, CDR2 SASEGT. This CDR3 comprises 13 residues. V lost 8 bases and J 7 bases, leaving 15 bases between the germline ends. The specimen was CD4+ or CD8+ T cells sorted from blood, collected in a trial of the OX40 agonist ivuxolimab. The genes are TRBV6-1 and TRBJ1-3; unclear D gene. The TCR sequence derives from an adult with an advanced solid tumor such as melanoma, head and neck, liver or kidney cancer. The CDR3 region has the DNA TGTGCCAGCGTGATGGGAGGGCGGAACACCATATATTTT. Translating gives CASVMGGRNTIYF.